The clone carrying this TCR beta chain was picked up a small number of times. Its antigen is as yet unknown. A universal primer site and UMIs were added as TCR cDNA was made by 5'RACE template switching. MiXCR, applied by TCRdb to the 5' RACE reads, yields one record per CDR3 protein. This sample has a few hundred thousand distinct CDR3 sequences; approximately 4% occur once, and the top ten carry 20% to 25%. CDR1 and CDR2 from the germline V gene are SGHRS and YFSETQ. Trimming pared 4 bases from V and 2 bases from J, leaving 17 bases between. This CDR3 is 16 amino acids long. This sample was taken from a study of T cells after yellow fever vaccination. At the level of the study: For low cell numbers, libraries were made with SMART-Seq v4 Ultra Low Input.

General study points: Although the secondary response was weaker, it peaked faster, at day 5 versus 15. Contamination of FACS-sorted repertoires by abundant clonotypes from the bulk population could occur.

This receptor was identified in a man aged 18 to 35 who received the YFV17D yellow fever vaccine. The sequencing used PBMCs, collected 5 days after the yellow fever booster vaccination. The chain links TRBV5-1 to TRBJ2-3, with TRBD1 as a possible D gene (6 bases). CDR3 nucleotide sequence: TGCGCCAGCAGCATCGGACAGCGAAAACCCACAGATACGCAGTATTTT. Its protein product is CASSIGQRKPTDTQYF.